A selection of T cell receptor beta chains follows, all from one sample in a study of PD-L1 blockade in urothelial cancer. Profiling relied on immunoSEQ multiplex PCR, and the TCRdb table lists in-frame clones only, not all of them. The sample holds fewer than 50,000 clones, around nine tenths seen once. Here the sequenced sample was PBMCs, taken around atezolizumab (anti-PD-L1) treatment. These receptor sequences come from a donor over 35 with urothelial cancer. Both conserved end residues are part of each CDR3. A D gene is named only where the DNA matches it firmly. Clone size is shown for a subset of rows, as once, few, many or a class of expanded clone.

>TRBJ2-4|TRBD2|-|TRBV7-8
CASSLLAVRDIQYF
TGTGCCAGCAGCTTACTAGCGGTCAGAGACATTCAGTACTTC
>TRBJ1-5|-|-|TRBV19
CASSIGARAGNQPQHF
TGTGCCAGTAGTATAGGGGCCAGGGCAGGGAATCAGCCCCAGCATTTT
>TRBJ2-3|-|-|TRBV5-4
CASSLAVVGEPSTDTQYF
TGTGCCAGCAGCTTGGCGGTTGTGGGCGAACCTAGCACAGATACGCAGTATTTT
>TRBJ1-4|TRBD1|-|TRBV18
CASSRQGPEKLFF
TGTGCCAGCTCACGACAGGGACCTGAAAAACTGTTTTTT
>TRBJ2-5|-|once|TRBV4-2
CASSPTEQETQYF
TGTGCCAGCAGCCCCACAGAGCAAGAGACCCAGTACTTC
>TRBJ2-7|TRBD2|once|TRBV5-4
CASSTGTSPYEQYF
TGTGCCAGCAGCACCGGGACTAGTCCCTACGAGCAGTACTTC
>TRBJ1-1|TRBD1|-|TRBV11-3
CASSPRQGTNTEAFF
TGTGCCAGCAGCCCGCGACAGGGGACGAACACTGAAGCTTTCTTT
>TRBJ2-6|-|-|TRBV4-1
CASSQTPARGSGANVLTF
TGCGCCAGCAGCCAGACGCCCGCCCGGGGCTCTGGGGCCAACGTCCTGACTTTC
>TRBJ1-5|-|-|TRBV27
CASSSGGQPQHF
TGTGCCAGCAGTTCTGGTGGCCAGCCCCAGCATTTT
>TRBJ2-3|-|-|TRBV7-9
CASGWAGRGTDTQYF
TGTGCCAGCGGGTGGGCAGGTCGCGGCACAGATACGCAGTATTTT
>TRBJ1-1|-|-|TRBV5-1
CASSSQGHAEAFF
TGCGCCAGCAGCTCACAGGGCCACGCTGAAGCTTTCTTT
>TRBJ2-1|-|-|TRBV5-1
CASSTGLGRDNEQFF
TGCGCCAGCAGCACGGGACTTGGCAGGGACAATGAGCAGTTCTTC
>TRBJ2-5|TRBD2|-|TRBV5-4
CASSTGLAQETQYF
TGTGCCAGCAGCACCGGACTAGCGCAAGAGACCCAGTACTTC
>TRBJ2-5|-|-|TRBV2
CASSEVGTIQETQYF
TGTGCCAGCAGTGAAGTCGGGACAATCCAAGAGACCCAGTACTTC
>TRBJ2-2|-|few|TRBV11-2
CASLRGGRTGELFF
TGTGCCAGCCTCCGCGGGGGCCGGACCGGGGAGCTGTTTTTT
>TRBJ1-1|-|few|TRBV5-1
CASSGERAFF
TGCGCCAGCAGCGGGGAGCGAGCTTTCTTT
>TRBJ2-5|TRBD2|few|TRBV5-1
CASSSGDSGGLQTQYF
TGCGCCAGCAGCTCCGGAGATAGCGGGGGGTTGCAGACCCAGTACTTC
>TRBJ2-1|-|-|TRBV11-2
CASSLAYSYNEQFF
TGTGCCAGCAGCTTAGCGTACTCCTACAATGAGCAGTTCTTC
>TRBJ1-1|-|once|TRBV6-5
CASSPHERGTEAFF
TGTGCCAGCAGTCCTCACGAACGGGGCACTGAAGCTTTCTTT
>TRBJ2-1|TRBD2|-|TRBV5-1
CASSWGPGAGGYNEQFF
TGCGCCAGCAGCTGGGGGCCGGGTGCGGGAGGGTACAATGAGCAGTTCTTC
>TRBJ2-1|TRBD2|-|TRBV5-1
CASRRTSGSRNEQFF
TGCGCCAGCAGGCGGACTAGCGGGAGTCGCAATGAGCAGTTCTTC
>TRBJ1-1|-|-|TRBV7-2
CASSSGQNTEAFF
TGTGCCAGCAGCTCGGGACAGAACACTGAAGCTTTCTTT
>TRBJ2-7|-|-|TRBV7-7
CASSLEPAYEQYF
TGTGCTAGCAGCTTAGAGCCGGCCTACGAGCAGTACTTC
>TRBJ2-3|TRBD2|-|TRBV7-2
CASRLGLAGRDTQYF
TGTGCCAGCCGCCTCGGGCTAGCGGGTCGAGATACGCAGTATTTT
>TRBJ1-5|-|-|TRBV15
CATSRDRRNRRNQPQHF
TGTGCCACCAGCAGAGATCGGCGAAACAGGCGAAATCAGCCCCAGCATTTT
>TRBJ2-5|TRBD1|-|TRBV15
CATSRLTGALQETQYF
TGTGCCACCAGCAGATTAACAGGGGCCCTCCAAGAGACCCAGTACTTC
>TRBJ2-7|TRBD1|few|TRBV11-2
CASSPMWDRGFSEQYF
TGTGCCAGCAGCCCTATGTGGGACAGGGGGTTTTCCGAGCAGTACTTC